Below, 25 T cell receptor beta chains from the same sample are listed, as sequenced in a study of blood T cell repertoires in COVID-19. TCRdb's copy holds only in-frame clones and misses some; the assay was immunoSEQ multiplex PCR. The table lists approximately 110,000 clones, around 90% of them singletons, with 0.7% to 0.9% in the top ten. Sequenced material: peripheral blood. The source of these receptors is a woman in her forties or fifties with active or convalescent COVID-19.

V usage is TRBV4-3 and J usage is TRBJ2-7, with 10 bases fitting TRBD1. The CDR3 runs 15 residues. Trimming cost V 1 base and J 4 bases; bases outside gene matches: 4. CDR1 LGHNA and CDR2 YSLEER come from the germline V gene. The CDR3 DNA sequence: TGCGCCAGCAGCCAAGGGACAGGGGGAGAATACGAGCAGTACTTC. Protein: CASSQGTGGEYEQYF.

V is TRBV7-9 and J is TRBJ2-1, with 8 bases aligning to TRBD2. This CDR3 is built from 15 residues. Germline-derived CDR1 and CDR2 are SEHNR and FQNEAQ (reference sequence). The V gene end was trimmed by 4 bases and the J gene end by 7 bases; junction bases not matched to a gene: 9. The CDR3 spells CASSSPGTRGNEQFF. CDR3 in DNA: TGTGCCAGCAGCTCACCCGGGACTAGGGGGAATGAGCAGTTCTTC.

This clone was observed a few times. The chain has TRBV9 and TRBJ1-6; D is possibly TRBD1 (5 bases). The length of the CDR3 is 15 residues. CDR1 and CDR2 (germline): SGDLS, YYNGEE. Trimming removed 4 bases from V and 9 bases from J, with 17 bases in between. CDR3 bases: TGTGCCAGCAGCCCGGGGGGAACTGTAAGTTCACCCCTCCACTTT. Protein: CASSPGGTVSSPLHF.

The CDR3 coding sequence is TGTGCCAGCAGCCTACAAACCGGGGAGCTGTTTTTT. Encoded protein: CASSLQTGELFF. The rearrangement links TRBV3-1 (or the pseudogene TRBV3-2) to TRBJ2-2, with D unresolved. The V gene lost 4 bases and the J gene lost 5 bases, with 5 bases spanning the gap. This CDR3 spans 12 amino acids. In germline, CDR1 is LGHDT, CDR2 YNNKEL (reference sequence).

The chain carries TRBV3-1 (or the pseudogene TRBV3-2) and TRBJ1-1; D is ambiguous. Trimming took off 1 base at V and 5 bases at J, with 11 bases between the two ends. Germline V gene lookup returns CDR1 LGHDT and CDR2 YNNKEL (reference sequence). The CDR3 has 14 amino acids. CDR3 residues: CASSQVSGYTEAFF. CDR3 DNA sequence: TGTGCCAGCAGCCAAGTCTCAGGATATACTGAAGCTTTCTTT.

The J gene is TRBJ2-1, the V gene TRBV28; D is unclear. This CDR3 spans 11 amino acids. CDR1 and CDR2 (germline): MDHEN, SYDVKM. V was pared by 7 bases and J by 10 bases, with 11 bases between. In DNA, the CDR3 is TGTGCCAGCAACTCAAATTGGGAGCAGTTCTTC. Its protein is CASNSNWEQFF.

This chain uses TRBV3-1 (or the pseudogene TRBV3-2) with TRBJ1-1; D gene unclear. Trimming cost V 1 base and J 5 bases, with 14 bases left between them. The CDR3 contains 15 residues. Germline CDR1 and CDR2: LGHDT and YNNKEL (reference sequence). DNA of the CDR3: TGTGCCAGCAGCCAAGTGTTATCGGGGAGGACTGAAGCTTTCTTT. This sequence encodes CASSQVLSGRTEAFF.

V is TRBV28 and J is TRBJ2-1, with TRBD2 matching over 10 bases. Germline CDR1 and CDR2: MDHEN and SYDVKM. This CDR3 region has 16 residues. The junction had 15 bases not matched to a gene; V was cut back by 6 bases and J by 10 bases. CDR3 loop: CASRLAGGRLSAEQFF. The CDR3, as DNA: TGTGCCAGCAGATTAGCGGGAGGCCGCCTTTCTGCGGAGCAGTTCTTC.

The chain carries TRBV10-3 and TRBJ2-7; 11 bases fit TRBD2. This CDR3 has 16 amino acids. The J segment lost 6 bases and the V segment lost 4 bases, leaving 11 bases of the junction unmatched. In germline, CDR1 is ENHRY, CDR2 SYGVKD. This chain's CDR3 is CAISGLAGGSPTEQYF. CDR3 in DNA: TGTGCCATCAGTGGCCTAGCGGGGGGTTCCCCCACCGAGCAGTACTTC.

The J gene is TRBJ1-5, the V gene TRBV28, with 7 bases aligning to TRBD1. CDR3 length: 19 residues. Trimming at V came to 6 bases and at J to 0 bases, leaving 17 bases not matched to a gene. Germline V lookup: CDR1 MDHEN, CDR2 SYDVKM. The CDR3 nucleotides are TGTGCCAGCAGCCCAAGCAGAACCCGGGGACAGTATAGCAATCAGCCCCAGCATTTT. Protein: CASSPSRTRGQYSNQPQHF. The whole variable domain, filled in from reference TRBV28 and TRBJ1-5, reads DVKVTQSSRYLVKRTGEKVFLECVQDMDHENMFWYRQDPGLGLRLIYFSYDVKMKEKGDIPEGYSVSREKKERFSLILESASTNQTSMYLCASSPSRTRGQYSNQPQHFGDGTRLSIL.

The chain couples TRBV7-9 to TRBJ2-7; D gene uncertain. V was clipped by 1 base and J by 5 bases, with 9 bases between them. Germline-derived CDR1 and CDR2 are SEHNR and FQNEAQ (reference sequence). This CDR3 spans 13 amino acids. The CDR3 region is CASSLEFINEQYF. The CDR3 bases are TGTGCCAGCAGCTTAGAATTCATCAACGAGCAGTACTTC.

This chain joins TRBV4-1 and TRBJ2-7; possible D gene TRBD2, 7 bases. The length of the CDR3 is 14 residues. V was cut by 2 bases and J by 4 bases, with 12 bases left in between. Germline CDR1 and CDR2: MGHRA and YSYEKL. DNA for the CDR3: TGCGCCAGCAGCCAAAAGGGGGGGATATACGAGCAGTACTTC. Its protein product is CASSQKGGIYEQYF.

This clone turned up a few times. This chain connects TRBV20-1 to TRBJ2-7; TRBD1 matches 7 bases. Germline V gene sequence: CDR1 DFQATT, CDR2 SNEGSKA (reference sequence). There are 11 residues in the CDR3. Losses at the gene ends were 8 bases for V and 2 bases for J; bases not matched to a gene: 3. The CDR3 loop is CSRDSTYEQYF. The CDR3 nucleotides read TGCAGTCGGGACAGCACCTACGAGCAGTACTTC.

The V gene is TRBV30, the J gene TRBJ2-1; 8 bases match TRBD1. The V and J ends lost 3 bases and 7 bases, in that order; junction bases with no gene match: 8. Per germline, CDR1 GTSNPN and CDR2 SVGIG (reference sequence). This CDR3 spans 14 amino acids. The CDR3 DNA reads TGTGCCTGGAGCCGGGACAGGCCCTTGAATGAGCAGTTCTTC. Translation gives CAWSRDRPLNEQFF.

The genes are TRBV7-3 and TRBJ2-3; TRBD1 matches 9 bases. Trimming took 5 bases from V and 3 from J; bases not matched to a gene: 3. The CDR3 totals 14 residues. Germline assignment: CDR1 SGHTA and CDR2 FQGTGA. The CDR3 nucleotides read TGTGCCAGCAGCCCGGGACAGGGTACAGATACGCAGTATTTT. Translation gives CASSPGQGTDTQYF. The whole variable domain, remainder taken from reference TRBV7-3 and TRBJ2-3, is GAGVSQTPSNKVTEKGKYVELRCDPISGHTALYWYRQSLGQGPEFLIYFQGTGAADDSGLPNDRFFAVRPEGSVSTLKIQRTERGDSAVYLCASSPGQGTDTQYFGPGTRLTVL.

V is TRBV7-3 and J is TRBJ2-1; D ambiguous. The CDR3 length is 15 residues. V was pared by 5 bases and J by 8 bases, with 19 bases between. Per germline, CDR1 SGHTA and CDR2 FQGTGA. The DNA for the CDR3 is TGTGCCAGCAGCCCGACTGGCCTGACCCGGGATGAGCAGTTCTTC. It translates to CASSPTGLTRDEQFF.

The V call is TRBV11-3, the J call TRBJ1-1, with D possibly being TRBD1 (5 bases). The CDR3 runs 13 residues. Germline V gene data show CDR1 as SGHNT and CDR2 as YENEEA. V shed 5 bases and J shed 6 bases, with 13 bases lying between them. CDR3 in DNA: TGTGCCAGCAGCCTTATTTGGGGCGCTGAAGCTTTCTTT. The encoded protein is CASSLIWGAEAFF. Full variable domain (remainder filled in from reference TRBV11-3 and TRBJ1-1): EAGVVQSPRYKIIEKKQPVAFWCNPISGHNTLYWYLQNLGQGPELLIRYENEEAVDDSQLPKDRFSAERLKGVDSTLKIQPAELGDSAVYLCASSLIWGAEAFFGQGTRLTVV.

The rearrangement links TRBV20-1 to TRBJ1-1; the D is unclear. This CDR3 region has 11 residues. Trimming shortened V by 2 bases and J by 5 bases, and 6 bases separated the two germline ends. Germline CDR1 and CDR2: DFQATT and SNEGSKA (reference sequence). CDR3 amino acids: CSARRETEAFF. CDR3 coding DNA: TGCAGTGCTAGACGGGAAACTGAAGCTTTCTTT.

A single count supports this clone. The chain uses TRBV27 and TRBJ2-7, with 9 positions matching TRBD1. The CDR3 loop spans 13 amino acids. The germline V gene encodes CDR1 MNHEY and CDR2 SMNVEV (reference sequence). V dropped 6 bases and J dropped 4; count of bases not matched to a gene: 4. The CDR3 sequence: CASRGTGLYEQYF. In DNA, the CDR3 is TGTGCCAGCAGGGGGACAGGGCTTTACGAGCAGTACTTC.

The rearrangement uses TRBV6-2 or TRBV6-3 and TRBJ2-1, with 7 bases identical to TRBD2. The CDR3 consists of 13 residues. Germline V gene sequence: CDR1 MNHEY, CDR2 SVGEGT. The J segment lost 8 bases and the V segment lost 2 bases, leaving 3 bases of the junction unmatched. The CDR3 is CASSYARGDEQFF. CDR3 bases: TGTGCCAGCAGTTACGCCCGGGGGGATGAGCAGTTCTTC.

The rearrangement uses TRBV5-4 and TRBJ1-1; D perhaps matches TRBD1 (5 bases). CDR1 is SGHNT, CDR2 YYREEE, per germline (reference sequence). Trimming shortened V by 0 bases and J by 1 base, and 10 bases separated the two germline ends. The CDR3 extends over 15 amino acids. The CDR3 sequence: CASSLDLGRNTEAFF. CDR3 nucleotides: TGTGCCAGCAGCTTGGATTTGGGGCGGAACACTGAAGCTTTCTTT. The full variable domain, completed using reference TRBV5-4 and TRBJ1-1, is ETGVTQSPTHLIKTRGQQVTLRCSSQSGHNTVSWYQQALGQGPQFIFQYYREEENGRGNFPPRFSGLQFPNYSSELNVNALELDDSALYLCASSLDLGRNTEAFFGQGTRLTVV.

This chain links TRBV27 with TRBJ2-6; perhaps TRBD2 as D (5 bases). The CDR3 has 19 residues. Germline CDR1 and CDR2: MNHEY and SMNVEV (reference sequence). The V end was cut by 5 bases, the J end by 1 base, with 21 bases between. CDR3 sequence (DNA): TGTGCCAGCAGTCCGACGCCGGGGTTGGGTTCGTCTGGGGCCAACGTCCTGACTTTC. Its protein product is CASSPTPGLGSSGANVLTF.

The V and J genes are TRBV6-5 and TRBJ2-7; TRBD1 matches 10 bases. With V trimmed by 2 bases and J by 5 bases, 6 bases remained unmatched. The CDR3 extends over 15 amino acids. Per the germline V gene, CDR1 is MNHEY and CDR2 is SVGAGI. The CDR3 loop is CASSYPRQGADEQYF. CDR3 sequence (DNA): TGTGCCAGCAGTTACCCCCGACAGGGGGCGGACGAGCAGTACTTC.

This clone was counted once. The chain joins TRBV30 to TRBJ1-4; no firm D call. Germline CDR1 is GTSNPN and CDR2 is SVGIG (reference sequence). Deletions cut 4 bases from V and 7 bases from J, with 16 bases between. The CDR3 spans 14 residues. The CDR3 here is CAWTSTLESEKLFF. The CDR3 DNA follows: TGTGCCTGGACCTCGACCCTAGAGAGTGAAAAACTGTTTTTT.

This chain connects TRBV7-2 to TRBJ1-6; D not resolved. CDR3 length: 13 residues. Germline lookup yields CDR1 SGHTA and CDR2 FQGNSA. V was clipped by 4 bases and J by 4 bases, with 5 bases between them. CDR3: CASSSEYNSPLHF. The CDR3 DNA reads as TGTGCCAGCAGCTCGGAGTATAATTCACCCCTCCACTTT.